This T cell receptor beta chain was identified in a study of OX40 agonist ivuxolimab in advanced cancers. At the level of the study: Three patients responded partially, comprising one with hepatocellular carcinoma and two with cutaneous melanoma. Points from the study as a whole: In the 0.1 to 3.0 mg/kg range, CD4+ and CD8+ blood T cells had expanded clonally by week 6.

TCRdb keeps only in-frame clones here, not all; method: immunoSEQ multiplex PCR. The sample yields about 58,000 clones, approximately 83% seen once. Only a few counts were recorded for this clone. The antigen remains undetermined. V dropped 4 bases and J dropped 2; count of bases not matched to a gene: 6. Germline V gives CDR1 SGHVS, CDR2 FQNEAQ. The CDR3 extends over 16 amino acids. Exclusion applied to patients with autoimmune disease history or systemic immunosuppression. This chain uses TRBV7-8 with TRBJ2-3; the match to TRBD2 covers 10 bases. Sample: CD4+ or CD8+ T cells sorted from blood, taken in a trial of the OX40 agonist ivuxolimab. This receptor was obtained from an adult with an advanced solid tumor such as melanoma, head and neck, liver or kidney cancer. CDR3: CASSSRAGGLTDTQYF. For the CDR3, the DNA is TGTGCCAGCAGCTCCAGAGCGGGGGGGCTCACAGATACGCAGTATTTT.